Each of the 25 T cell receptor beta chains below was sequenced from the same sample in a study of low-dose radiotherapy and immunotherapy resistance in tumors. As to time point: after trial treatment. Treatment reported: LDRT plus nivolumab, ipilimumab, low-dose cyclophosphamide and aspirin (RACIN trial). Using a constant-region primer together with a V-primer adapter, TCRs were subjected to roughly 20 PCR cycles of amplification. From the reads, TCRdb called clonotypes with MiXCR, one entry per CDR3 protein. The sample includes tens of thousands of distinct CDR3 sequences, 33% of them seen just once. The sample here was PBMCs, taken after low-dose radiotherapy plus immunotherapy. Every receptor here comes from a male donor with rectosigmoid adenocarcinoma.

To note about this clonotype: This likely stems from a read error, as it lies one base from a far larger clone. The chain couples TRBV6-1 to TRBJ2-7; possibly TRBD1 or TRBD2 for D (5 bases each). CDR1 MNHNS and CDR2 SASEGT come from the germline V gene. V lost 5 bases and J 5 bases, leaving 22 bases between the germline ends. The CDR3 covers 16 residues. This chain's CDR3 is CASSPHPGARLDEQYF. The CDR3 nucleotides read TGTGCCAGCAGTCCACATCCCGGGGCCCGGCTCGACGAGCAGTACTTC.

Ten or more counts support this clonotype. The chain joins TRBV12-3 or TRBV12-4 to TRBJ1-2; TRBD1 is a possible D gene (6 bases). The CDR3 is made up of 14 amino acids. Trimming took off 2 bases at V and 7 bases at J, with 14 bases between the two ends. The CDR3: CASSLISTGSGYTF. CDR3 DNA sequence: TGTGCCAGCAGTTTAATATCTACAGGGTCTGGCTACACCTTC.

A note on this clonotype: Given the absence of the conserved phenylalanine or tryptophan at the CDR3 end, a read error is likely. The chain joins TRBV28 to TRBJ2-7; D not resolved. Per the germline V gene, CDR1 is MDHEN and CDR2 is SYDVKM. CDR3 length equals 11 residues. CDR3 loop: CANSLRDEQYC. The CDR3 DNA reads TGTGCCAACAGTTTACGTGACGAGCAGTACTGC.

In this sample, this clonotype turned up many times. The V and J genes are TRBV4-2 and TRBJ2-3, with D possibly matching TRBD2 (6 bases). In germline, CDR1 is LGHNA, CDR2 YNFKEQ. This CDR3 spans 16 amino acids. With 0 bases removed from V and 6 bases from J, the gap between germline ends came to 16 bases. CDR3: CASSQEVRTGDDTQYF. Here the CDR3 DNA reads TGTGCCAGCAGCCAAGAAGTCAGGACGGGGGACGATACGCAGTATTTT.

For this clonotype: Since a far larger clone is one base different, this is likely a read error. The V call is TRBV24-1, the J call TRBJ2-1; 7 nucleotides line up with TRBD2. CDR3 length: 16 amino acids. Per the germline V gene, CDR1 is KGHDR and CDR2 is SFDVKD. The CDR3: CANSFSLADPYNEQFF. CDR3 nucleotide sequence: TGTGCCAACAGTTTTAGTCTAGCGGACCCTTACAATGAGCAGTTCTTC.

This sequence joins TRBV28 and TRBJ2-1, with D possibly matching TRBD1 (6 bases). Germline V lookup: CDR1 MDHEN, CDR2 SYDVKM. The CDR3 covers 17 residues. Trimming removed 7 bases at V and 6 bases at J, with 25 bases between. The CDR3 sequence: CASKSPGQRPNPNEQFF. CDR3 DNA sequence: TGTGCCAGCAAATCCCCCGGACAGAGACCAAACCCCAATGAGCAGTTCTTC. Together with reference TRBV28 and TRBJ2-1, the CDR3 gives the full variable domain: DVKVTQSSRYLVKRTGEKVFLECVQDMDHENMFWYRQDPGLGLRLIYFSYDVKMKEKGDIPEGYSVSREKKERFSLILESASTNQTSMYLCASKSPGQRPNPNEQFFGPGTRLTVL.

By sample share, this clonotype is medium-sized. The chain couples TRBV6-2 or TRBV6-3 to TRBJ2-1; D gene uncertain. Germline V CDR1 and CDR2: MNHEY, SVGEGT. The CDR3 is made up of 14 amino acids. Trimming pared 5 bases from V and 2 bases from J, leaving 10 bases between. CDR3 in amino acids: CASSVEVAYNEQFF. The CDR3 DNA is TGTGCCAGCAGTGTCGAGGTCGCCTACAATGAGCAGTTCTTC.

CDR3 in DNA: TGTGCCAGCAGCACGTACGAGCAGTACTTC. Translation: CASSTYEQYF. The chain carries TRBV28 and TRBJ2-7; D ambiguous. The CDR3 runs to 10 residues. Per germline, CDR1 MDHEN and CDR2 SYDVKM. The V gene lost 6 bases and the J gene lost 4 bases, with 4 bases spanning the gap.

The rearrangement uses TRBV5-4 and TRBJ1-1, with D hard to call. The CDR3 has 15 amino acids. Germline CDR1 reads SGHNT; CDR2 reads YYREEE (reference sequence). Trimming removed 2 bases at V and 2 bases at J, with 13 bases between. The CDR3 here is CASSFYPGSNTEAFF. CDR3 DNA sequence: TGTGCCAGCAGCTTCTATCCGGGGTCCAACACTGAAGCTTTCTTT.

This clonotype was seen repeatedly, ten times or more. The V call is TRBV24-1, the J call TRBJ1-5; D is uncertain. Trimming stripped 5 bases from V and 0 bases from J, with 10 bases between. Germline V gene data show CDR1 as KGHDR and CDR2 as SFDVKD. CDR3 size: 15 residues. CDR3 residues: CATSAGIDSNQPQHF. Here the CDR3 DNA reads TGTGCCACCAGTGCGGGGATCGATAGCAATCAGCCCCAGCATTTT.

In this sample, this clonotype turned up many times. CDR3 nucleotide sequence: TGTGCCACCAGGGGGGCAACTAATGAAAAACTGTTTTTT. Its translation: CATRGATNEKLFF. The chain links TRBV6-2 or TRBV6-3 to TRBJ1-4; 7 bases are shared with TRBD1. Germline V gene data show CDR1 as MNHEY and CDR2 as SVGEGT. This CDR3 region has 13 residues. After removal of 10 bases from V and 0 bases from J, the junction contained 2 bases not matched to a gene.

The gene calls are TRBV19 and TRBJ1-5; D is uncertain. The V and J ends lost 6 bases and 4 bases respectively, with 7 bases between them. CDR3 length: 12 amino acids. Germline V CDR1 and CDR2: LNHDA, SQIVND (reference sequence). The DNA of the CDR3 is TGTGCCAGTAGGGATATGAATCAGCCCCAGCATTTT. It translates to CASRDMNQPQHF.

This clonotype was counted many times. J is TRBJ2-1 and V is TRBV9; D could derive from TRBD1 or TRBD2 (5 bases each). Germline V gene lookup returns CDR1 SGDLS and CDR2 YYNGEE. The CDR3 sequence is 14 residues long. Trimming stripped 4 bases from V and 6 bases from J, with 14 bases between. CDR3 nucleotide sequence: TGTGCCAGCAGCCCCAGATCGGGACCCAATGAGCAGTTCTTC. This encodes CASSPRSGPNEQFF.

This clonotype came up a few times. The chain employs TRBV10-3 and TRBJ1-1; TRBD1 is a possible D gene (6 bases). The CDR3 is 15 amino acids. V lost 5 bases and J lost 1, with 14 bases in between. CDR1 and CDR2 from the germline V gene are ENHRY and SYGVKD. The CDR3 here is CAISPTGRGNTEAFF. Written as DNA, the CDR3 is TGTGCCATCAGTCCAACAGGGCGAGGGAACACTGAAGCTTTCTTT.

This clonotype was picked up many times. The chain links TRBV11-2 to TRBJ2-7, with TRBD2 matching 11 bases. After removal of 2 bases from V and 3 bases from J, the junction contained 6 bases not matched to a gene. Germline loops: CDR1 SGHAT, CDR2 FQNNGV. The CDR3 is 16 residues long. CDR3 DNA sequence: TGTGCCAGCAGCTTATCTAGCGGGGGGCTTTACTACGAGCAGTACTTC. It is translated as CASSLSSGGLYYEQYF.

This clonotype was seen at least ten times. The chain's CDR3 is CASSLHGQGLDTQYF. The DNA of the CDR3 is TGCGCCAGCAGCTTACACGGGCAGGGGTTAGATACGCAGTATTTT. The V gene is TRBV5-1, the J gene TRBJ2-3, with a tentative D call TRBD1 (6 bases). CDR1 is SGHRS, CDR2 YFSETQ, per germline. This CDR3 has 15 amino acids. Trimming removed 2 bases from V and 5 bases from J, with 15 bases in between.

The chain recombines TRBV3-1 with TRBJ2-1, with TRBD2 matching 9 bases. Per germline, CDR1 LGHDT and CDR2 YNNKEL (reference sequence). The CDR3 extends over 17 amino acids. The V segment lost 0 bases and the J segment 4 bases; nucleotides outside the gene matches: 7. This CDR3 is CASSQDPAGGPYNEQFF. CDR3 DNA: TGTGCCAGCAGCCAAGATCCGGCGGGGGGGCCATACAATGAGCAGTTCTTC.

At least ten counts were recorded for this clonotype. This chain links TRBV7-8 with TRBJ2-2; 15 bases align to TRBD2. With V trimmed by 5 bases and J by 3 bases, 1 base remained unmatched. This CDR3 is built from 16 residues. CDR1 and CDR2 (germline): SGHVS, FQNEAQ. The CDR3 nucleotides are TGTGCCAGCAGCCGGACTAGCGGGAGGGACACCGGGGAGCTGTTTTTT. This gives the protein CASSRTSGRDTGELFF.

The chain couples TRBV10-3 to TRBJ2-5; either TRBD1 or TRBD2 may supply D (5 bases each). V lost 7 bases to trimming and J lost 2 bases, with 14 bases between them. This CDR3 contains 14 residues. Germline V lookup: CDR1 ENHRY, CDR2 SYGVKD. CDR3 in DNA: TGTGCCATCAACCATCGGGGACCTCAAGAGACCCAGTACTTC. Translating gives CAINHRGPQETQYF.

The chain recombines TRBV5-3 with TRBJ1-1; D is ambiguous. TRBV5-3 is filed as an ORF, its function uncertain. Trimming removed 10 bases from V and 2 bases from J, with 12 bases in between. CDR3 size: 12 residues. CDR3: CASLGINTEAFF. CDR3 coding DNA: TGTGCCTCCTTGGGGATCAACACTGAAGCTTTCTTT.

This clonotype was counted at least ten times. The chain couples TRBV28 to TRBJ1-2; D is uncertain. V dropped 7 bases and J dropped 7 bases, with 10 bases sitting between them. The CDR3 length is 11 residues. CDR1 and CDR2 (germline): MDHEN, SYDVKM. DNA of the CDR3: TGTGCCAGCACTTGGCGGGGTGGCTACACCTTC. Its translation: CASTWRGGYTF.

The count of this clonotype is one. This rearrangement joins TRBV6-1 to TRBJ1-1, with TRBD1 as a possible D gene (5 bases). V gave up 8 bases and J gave up 4 bases, with 20 bases separating them. This CDR3 comprises 15 residues. Germline V gene data show CDR1 as MNHNS and CDR2 as SASEGT. The CDR3 is CASLTGGVVGTEAFF. CDR3 nucleotide sequence: TGTGCCAGCTTGACTGGGGGGGTAGTGGGCACTGAAGCTTTCTTT.

Points on this clonotype: This sequence is one base from a far larger clone and is likely a read error. V usage is TRBV7-4 and J usage is TRBJ1-5; D uncertain. CDR1 and CDR2 from the germline V gene are SGHVT and SQSDAQ. This CDR3 spans 12 amino acids. Between the trimmed V and J ends, which lost 6 bases and 8 bases, there was a span of 11 bases. The CDR3 reads CASRDGEEPQHF. For the CDR3, the DNA is TGTGCCAGCAGAGACGGTGAAGAGCCCCAGCATTTT.

This clonotype has only a few counts. The chain is built from TRBV5-1 and TRBJ2-7; TRBD2 matches at 9 bases. V shed 1 base and J 5 bases; nucleotides not matched to a gene: 10. The germline V gene encodes CDR1 SGHRS and CDR2 YFSETQ. The CDR3 sequence is 16 residues long. DNA for the CDR3: TGCGCCAGCAGCTTGCAGCCTAGCGGGAATGTCGACGAGCAGTACTTC. It yields the protein CASSLQPSGNVDEQYF.

To note about this clonotype: A far larger clone is just one base off, so this is likely a read error. The chain links TRBV27 to TRBJ1-6; a weak D match, TRBD1 (6 bases). Germline-derived CDR1 and CDR2 are MNHEY and SMNVEV (reference sequence). The CDR3 covers 15 residues. CDR3 sequence (DNA): TGTGCCAGCAGTTTTTCGGGGGCTCGGAGTTCACCCATCCACTTT. It encodes CASSFSGARSSPIHF.